The 27 T cell receptor beta chains below come from one sample, sequenced in a study of T cell responses to AZD1222 COVID-19 vaccine. Sequencing was performed with immunoSEQ multiplex PCR; in TCRdb, only in-frame clones are kept and a portion is missing. Among around 30,000 clones, 93% were seen once, and the ten largest hold roughly 8.1%. The sequencing here drew on peripheral blood, taken on day 0 of AZD1222 vaccination. Receptors were obtained from an adult in good health.

This clone was recorded a few times. This CDR3 is CAWSVKVQIYEQYF. As DNA, the CDR3 is TGTGCCTGGAGTGTAAAAGTACAAATCTACGAGCAGTACTTC. The chain couples TRBV30 to TRBJ2-7; D remains ambiguous. CDR3 length: 14 residues. Germline lookup yields CDR1 GTSNPN and CDR2 SVGIG (reference sequence). Trimming pared 0 bases from V and 3 bases from J, leaving 12 bases between.

The V gene is TRBV7-2, the J gene TRBJ1-1, with 8 nucleotides matching TRBD1. The trim removed 5 bases at V and 5 bases at J, leaving 10 bases unmatched. This CDR3 region has 15 residues. Germline-derived CDR1 and CDR2 are SGHTA and FQGNSA. CDR3 nucleotide sequence: TGTGCCAGCAGCCCCACCAGCAGGGGGCAAACTGAAGCTTTCTTT. Its protein is CASSPTSRGQTEAFF.

The chain combines TRBV4-3 with TRBJ2-7, with TRBD1 matching over 12 bases. Germline V gives CDR1 LGHNA, CDR2 YSLEER. The CDR3 sequence is 16 residues long. With 5 bases clipped from V and 3 bases from J, the junction kept 8 bases outside the gene matches. CDR3 coding DNA: TGCGCCAGCAGCGCCACCGGGACAGGGGGCGGCTACGAGCAGTACTTC. Protein sequence: CASSATGTGGGYEQYF.

The chain has TRBV5-6 and TRBJ2-3; 12 bases align to TRBD1. Germline assignment: CDR1 SGHDT and CDR2 YYEEEE. CDR3 length: 16 amino acids. The trim removed 4 bases at V and 4 bases at J, leaving 7 bases unmatched. For the CDR3, the DNA is TGTGCCAGCAGCACCGGGACAGGGGGCGCTTCAGATACGCAGTATTTT. Translating it yields CASSTGTGGASDTQYF.

The chain combines TRBV24-1 with TRBJ1-1; no reliable D call. Trimming left V 5 bases short and J 3 bases short, with 9 bases between. The CDR3 sequence is 13 residues long. Germline lookup yields CDR1 KGHDR and CDR2 SFDVKD. CDR3 nucleotides: TGTGCCACCAGTGCAGGAGAGTACACTGAAGCTTTCTTT. Translating gives CATSAGEYTEAFF.

This sequence joins TRBV9 and TRBJ1-3; TRBD1 agrees at 8 bases. CDR1 and CDR2 (germline): SGDLS, YYNGEE. V gave up 3 bases and J gave up 0 bases; unmatched junction bases: 8. The CDR3 loop spans 17 amino acids. DNA of the CDR3: TGTGCCAGCAGCGAGACCTTGACAGGGGTCTCTGGAAACACCATATATTTT. Amino acids: CASSETLTGVSGNTIYF.

The chain employs TRBV7-2 and TRBJ2-7; D possibly corresponds to TRBD1 (5 bases). Germline assignment: CDR1 SGHTA and CDR2 FQGNSA. The CDR3 extends over 13 amino acids. V shed 5 bases and J shed 10 bases, with 18 bases lying between them. The CDR3 is CASSRQWGTEQYF. Here the CDR3 DNA reads TGTGCCAGCAGCCGCCAATGGGGCACGGAACAGTACTTC.

CDR3 in DNA: TGTGCCAGCAGTTTACGTCCCGCCGATACGCAGTATTTT. Its translation: CASSLRPADTQYF. The chain joins TRBV12-3 or TRBV12-4 to TRBJ2-3; D remains ambiguous. Trimming removed 2 bases at V and 6 bases at J, with 9 bases between. This CDR3 comprises 13 residues.

The chain links TRBV5-1 to TRBJ1-1; TRBD1 aligns across 11 bases. The germline CDR1 and CDR2 sequences are SGHRS and YFSETQ. V was clipped by 3 bases and J by 0 bases; unmatched bases: 7. CDR3 size: 17 residues. This chain's CDR3 is CASSSGQGAKMNTEAFF. As DNA, the CDR3 is TGCGCCAGCAGCTCCGGACAGGGGGCCAAGATGAACACTGAAGCTTTCTTT.

The rearrangement links TRBV27 to TRBJ2-2; 7 bases agree with TRBD1. This CDR3 is built from 19 residues. V shed 3 bases, J shed 6 bases, and the junction held 19 bases outside the gene matches. Looked up from germline, CDR1 is MNHEY and CDR2 is SMNVEV (reference sequence). CDR3 bases: TGTGCCAGCAGTTTTGGTCCCGGGACAGAGTTTTTAGACTCCGGGGAGCTGTTTTTT. This encodes CASSFGPGTEFLDSGELFF.

The CDR3 reads CASSLPGTANEKLFF. For the CDR3, the DNA is TGTGCCAGCAGCTTACCCGGGACAGCTAATGAAAAACTGTTTTTT. The chain has TRBV7-2 and TRBJ1-4, with 7 nucleotides matching TRBD1. V dropped 2 bases and J dropped 3; count of bases not matched to a gene: 3. This CDR3 has 15 amino acids. Germline CDR1 SGHTA, CDR2 FQGNSA.

The chain joins TRBV3-1 (or the pseudogene TRBV3-2) to TRBJ2-1; 14 nucleotides align to TRBD2. This CDR3 contains 14 residues. Germline CDR1 LGHDT, CDR2 YNNKEL (reference sequence). V trimming: 3 bases; J trimming: 10 bases; junction bases outside the gene matches: 2. CDR3 residues: CASSHRLAGGEQFF. The CDR3 DNA follows: TGTGCCAGCAGCCACAGACTAGCGGGGGGGGAGCAGTTCTTC.

J is TRBJ1-1 and V is TRBV2, with D perhaps TRBD1 (6 bases). The CDR3 covers 12 residues. CDR1 and CDR2 (germline): SNHLY, FYNNEI. V lost 6 bases to trimming and J lost 8 bases, with 13 bases between them. The CDR3 region has the DNA TGTGCCAGCAGAACGGGGGCTAGGGAAGCTTTCTTT. It yields the protein CASRTGAREAFF.

The chain employs TRBV25-1 and TRBJ2-2; TRBD2 aligns across 14 bases. Germline V lookup: CDR1 MGHDK, CDR2 SYGVNS. V gave up 7 bases and J gave up 5 bases; unmatched junction bases: 6. The CDR3 has 16 residues. CDR3 in DNA: TGTGCCAGCACGGGACTAGCGGGAGAGGGGACCGGGGAGCTGTTTTTT. Translating gives CASTGLAGEGTGELFF.

In its sample, this clone is large. The chain recombines TRBV6-1 with TRBJ1-1; 7 bases map to TRBD1. V shed 2 bases, J shed 4 bases, and the junction held 7 bases outside the gene matches. The V gene's germline CDR1 is MNHNS and CDR2 SASEGT. CDR3 length equals 15 residues. In nucleotides, the CDR3 is TGTGCCAGCAGTGAATCGCCAGGGGGGGCCACTGAAGCTTTCTTT. This translates into CASSESPGGATEAFF.

The chain combines TRBV24-1 with TRBJ1-5; TRBD1 might be the D (5 bases). With 5 bases removed from V and 2 bases from J, the gap between germline ends came to 12 bases. The CDR3 has 15 residues. The germline gives CDR1 KGHDR, CDR2 SFDVKD. CDR3 in DNA: TGTGCCACCAGTGGGGGGAACACTGGCAATCAGCCCCAGCATTTT. This sequence encodes CATSGGNTGNQPQHF.

The genes are TRBV12-3 or TRBV12-4 and TRBJ1-2; no clear D gene. Trimming took off 6 bases at V and 4 bases at J, with 12 bases between the two ends. The CDR3 consists of 13 residues. Here the CDR3 DNA reads TGTGCCAGCAGCGGGGATTCCGTCTATGGCTACACCTTC. As protein: CASSGDSVYGYTF.

The V and J genes are TRBV18 and TRBJ1-6, with D tentatively TRBD1 (5 bases). Between the trimmed V and J ends, which lost 2 bases and 5 bases, there was a span of 7 bases. The CDR3 spans 14 residues. Germline CDR1 and CDR2: KGHSH and LQKENI. CDR3 protein: CASSPGADNSPLHF. The DNA for the CDR3 is TGTGCCAGCTCACCAGGGGCAGATAATTCACCCCTCCACTTT.

This clone is a singleton in its sample. The genes are TRBV2 and TRBJ1-4; D uncertain. Between the trimmed V and J ends, which lost 7 bases and 1 base, there was a span of 10 bases. The CDR3 runs to 14 residues. Germline-derived CDR1 and CDR2 are SNHLY and FYNNEI. Here the CDR3 reads CASTETLTNEKLFF. The CDR3 region has the DNA TGTGCCAGCACTGAGACACTAACTAATGAAAAACTGTTTTTT.

The chain joins TRBV5-6 to TRBJ2-5; TRBD2 matches at 8 bases. Germline V gives CDR1 SGHDT, CDR2 YYEEEE. The J segment lost 3 bases and the V segment lost 4 bases, leaving 2 bases of the junction unmatched. This CDR3 is 13 amino acids long. CDR3 nucleotides: TGTGCCAGCAGCGTGGGACTAGAAGAGACCCAGTACTTC. Translating it yields CASSVGLEETQYF.

The chain has TRBV19 and TRBJ1-2; weak D call: TRBD1 (5 bases). This CDR3 has 16 residues. Germline CDR1 reads LNHDA; CDR2 reads SQIVND (reference sequence). The V gene lost 0 bases and the J gene lost 8 bases, with 19 bases spanning the gap. The CDR3 DNA follows: TGTGCCAGTAGTATAGATCCCATACGGGTGACAGACGGCTACACCTTC. Amino acids: CASSIDPIRVTDGYTF.

The V gene is TRBV6-2 or TRBV6-3, the J gene TRBJ2-7; 11 nucleotides agree with TRBD2. Per germline, CDR1 MNHEY and CDR2 SVGEGT. This CDR3 has 17 amino acids. With V trimmed by 5 bases and J by 0 bases, 9 bases remained unmatched. The CDR3 nucleotides are TGTGCCAGCAGTCAGGACCTAGCGGGAGGCTACTCCTACGAGCAGTACTTC. It yields the protein CASSQDLAGGYSYEQYF.

By sample fraction, this clone is medium-sized (0.01 to 0.1%). This rearrangement joins TRBV28 to TRBJ1-4; D remains ambiguous. V was shortened by 5 bases and J by 6 bases, with 16 bases between the two germline ends. CDR3 length equals 15 residues. The germline V gene has CDR1 MDHEN and CDR2 SYDVKM. CDR3 protein: CASSPITGIDEKLFF. DNA of the CDR3: TGTGCCAGCAGTCCCATAACGGGGATAGATGAAAAACTGTTTTTT.

CDR3 amino acids: CASSLGRAGSGGYGYTF. In DNA form, the CDR3 reads TGTGCCAGCAGTTTGGGCAGGGCTGGCTCGGGCGGCTATGGCTACACCTTC. The genes are TRBV27 and TRBJ1-2; TRBD1 is a possible D gene (5 bases). The CDR3 length is 17 residues. V gave up 3 bases and J gave up 4 bases, with 21 bases separating them. Germline CDR1 and CDR2: MNHEY and SMNVEV (reference sequence).

V is TRBV11-3 and J is TRBJ2-6; D uncertain. The CDR3 runs 16 residues. CDR1 is SGHNT and CDR2 is YENEEA in the germline V gene. V lost 1 base to trimming and J lost 4 bases, with 11 bases between them. CDR3 bases: TGTGCCAGCAGCTTAGGTCGAGTCTCCGGGGCCAACGTCCTGACTTTC. Protein product: CASSLGRVSGANVLTF.

The chain carries TRBV6-6 and TRBJ2-1, with 7 bases fitting TRBD2. This CDR3 comprises 16 residues. Looked up from germline, CDR1 is MNHNY and CDR2 is SVGAGI (reference sequence). Trimming took 5 bases from V and 3 from J; bases not matched to a gene: 10. In DNA form, the CDR3 reads TGTGCCAGCAGTCGATTCCGGGAGGCGGACTACAATGAGCAGTTCTTC. Translation: CASSRFREADYNEQFF.

V gene TRBV27 combines with J gene TRBJ2-7; maybe TRBD1 (6 bases). Germline CDR1 is MNHEY and CDR2 is SMNVEV (reference sequence). Trimming cost V 5 bases and J 4 bases, with 27 bases left between them. This CDR3 has 18 amino acids. The CDR3 nucleotides are TGTGCCAGCAGTATCCGACAGGTCCCCCTCCTCGAGCCTTACGAGCAGTACTTC. Its protein product is CASSIRQVPLLEPYEQYF.